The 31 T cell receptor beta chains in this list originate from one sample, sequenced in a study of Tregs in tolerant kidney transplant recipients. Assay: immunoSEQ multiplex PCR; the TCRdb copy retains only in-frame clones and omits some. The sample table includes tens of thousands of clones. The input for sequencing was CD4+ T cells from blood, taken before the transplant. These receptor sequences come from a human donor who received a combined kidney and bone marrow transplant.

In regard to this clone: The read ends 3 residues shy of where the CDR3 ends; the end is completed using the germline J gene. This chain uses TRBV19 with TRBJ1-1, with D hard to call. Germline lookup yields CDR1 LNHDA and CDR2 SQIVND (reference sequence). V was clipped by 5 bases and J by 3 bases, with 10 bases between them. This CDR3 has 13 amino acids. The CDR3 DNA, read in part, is TGTGCCAGTAGTGAGGTTTTGGACACTGAA. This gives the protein CASSEVLDTE. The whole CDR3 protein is CASSEVLDTEAFF.

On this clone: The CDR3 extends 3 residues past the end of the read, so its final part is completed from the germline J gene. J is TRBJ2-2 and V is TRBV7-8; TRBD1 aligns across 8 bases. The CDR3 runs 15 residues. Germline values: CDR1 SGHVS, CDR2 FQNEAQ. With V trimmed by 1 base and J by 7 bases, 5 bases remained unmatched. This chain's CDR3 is CASSLGTGTHGELFF. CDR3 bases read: TGTGCCAGCAGCTTAGGGACAGGGACACACGGGGAG.

CDR3 protein: CASRAGADTGELFF. The CDR3 DNA, read in part, is TGTGCCAGCAGAGCAGGGGCGGACACCGGGGAG. V gene TRBV2 combines with J gene TRBJ2-2, with D perhaps matching TRBD1 (6 bases). The CDR3 extends 3 residues past the end of the read, so its final part is completed from the germline J gene. Per germline, CDR1 SNHLY and CDR2 FYNNEI. V was shortened by 6 bases and J by 3 bases, with 11 bases between the two germline ends. The CDR3 sequence is 14 residues long.

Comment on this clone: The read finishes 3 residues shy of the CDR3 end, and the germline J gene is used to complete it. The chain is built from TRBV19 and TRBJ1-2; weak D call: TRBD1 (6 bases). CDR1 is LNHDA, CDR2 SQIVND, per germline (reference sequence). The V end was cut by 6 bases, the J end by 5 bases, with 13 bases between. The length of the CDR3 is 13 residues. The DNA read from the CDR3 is TGTGCCAGTAGCATGGGACAACCATATGGC. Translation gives CASSMGQPYG. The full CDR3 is CASSMGQPYGYTF.

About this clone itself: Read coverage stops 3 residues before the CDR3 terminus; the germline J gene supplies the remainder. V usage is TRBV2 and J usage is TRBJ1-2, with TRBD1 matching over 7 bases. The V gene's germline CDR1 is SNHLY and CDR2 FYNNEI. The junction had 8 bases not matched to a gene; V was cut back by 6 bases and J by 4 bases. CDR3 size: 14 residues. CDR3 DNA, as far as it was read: TGTGCCAGCAGCTGGGACAGATCCTTCTATGGC. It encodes CASSWDRSFYG. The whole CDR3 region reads CASSWDRSFYGYTF. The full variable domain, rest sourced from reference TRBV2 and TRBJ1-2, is EPEVTQTPSHQVTQMGQEVILRCVPISNHLYFYWYRQILGQKVEFLVSFYNNEISEKSEIFDDQFSVERPDGSNFTLKIRSTKLEDSAMYFCASSWDRSFYGYTFGSGTRLTVV.

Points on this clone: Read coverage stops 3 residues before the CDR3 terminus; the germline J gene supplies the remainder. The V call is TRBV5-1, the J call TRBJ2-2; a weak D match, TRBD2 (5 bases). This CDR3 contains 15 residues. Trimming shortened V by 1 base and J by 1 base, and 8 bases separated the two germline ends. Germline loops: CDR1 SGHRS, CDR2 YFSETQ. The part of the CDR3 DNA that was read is TGCGCCAGCAGCTTGAGCGGCGAGAACACCGGGGAG. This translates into CASSLSGENTGE. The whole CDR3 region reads CASSLSGENTGELFF. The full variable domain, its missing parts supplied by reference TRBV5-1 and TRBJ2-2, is KAGVTQTPRYLIKTRGQQVTLSCSPISGHRSVSWYQQTPGQGLQFLFEYFSETQRNKGNFPGRFSGRQFSNSRSEMNVSTLELGDSALYLCASSLSGENTGELFFGEGSRLTVL.

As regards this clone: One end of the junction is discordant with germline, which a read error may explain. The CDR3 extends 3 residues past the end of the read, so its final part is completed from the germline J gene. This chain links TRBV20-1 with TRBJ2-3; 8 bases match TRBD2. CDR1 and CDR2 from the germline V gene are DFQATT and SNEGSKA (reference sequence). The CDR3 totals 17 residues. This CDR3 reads CCARPLTAGESTDTQYF. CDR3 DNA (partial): TGCTGTGCTAGACCACTGACAGCGGGAGAAAGCACAGATACG.

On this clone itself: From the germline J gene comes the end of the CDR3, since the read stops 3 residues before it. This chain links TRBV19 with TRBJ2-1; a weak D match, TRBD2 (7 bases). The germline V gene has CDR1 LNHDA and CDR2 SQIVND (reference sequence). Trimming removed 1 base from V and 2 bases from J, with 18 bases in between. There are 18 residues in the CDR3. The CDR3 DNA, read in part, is TGTGCCAGTAGTATAGTAGGGGGGGCGGGAGACCCCTACAATGAG. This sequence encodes CASSIVGGAGDPYNE. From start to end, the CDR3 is CASSIVGGAGDPYNEQFF.

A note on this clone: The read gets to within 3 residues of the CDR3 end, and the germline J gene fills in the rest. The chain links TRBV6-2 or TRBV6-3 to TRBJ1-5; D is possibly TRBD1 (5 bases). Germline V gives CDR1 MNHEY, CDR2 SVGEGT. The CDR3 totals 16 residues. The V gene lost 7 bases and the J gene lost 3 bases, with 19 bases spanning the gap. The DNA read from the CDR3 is TGTGCCAGCACTTTAACGCGGGACTTCAACAATCAGCCC. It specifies CASTLTRDFNNQP. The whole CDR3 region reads CASTLTRDFNNQPQHF.

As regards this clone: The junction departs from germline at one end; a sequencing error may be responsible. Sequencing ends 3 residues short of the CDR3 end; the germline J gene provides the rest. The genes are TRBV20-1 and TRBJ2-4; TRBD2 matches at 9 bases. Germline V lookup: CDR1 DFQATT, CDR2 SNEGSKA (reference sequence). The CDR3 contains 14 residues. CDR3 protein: CARLAGIAKNIQYF. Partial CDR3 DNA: TGTGCCCGGCTAGCGGGAATAGCCAAAAACATT.

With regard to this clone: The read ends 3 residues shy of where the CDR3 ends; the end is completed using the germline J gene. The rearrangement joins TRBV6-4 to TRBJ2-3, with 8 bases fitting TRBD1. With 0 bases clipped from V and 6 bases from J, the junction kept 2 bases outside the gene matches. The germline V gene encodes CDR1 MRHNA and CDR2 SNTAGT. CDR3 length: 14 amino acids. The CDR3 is CASSDSTGADTQYF. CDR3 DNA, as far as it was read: TGTGCCAGCAGTGACTCGACAGGGGCGGATACG.

Incomplete CDR3 DNA: TGTGCCAGTAGTGCCGGGACAGGCTACGCTGAA. It encodes CASSAGTGYAE. The entire CDR3 reads CASSAGTGYAEAFF. The V gene is TRBV19, the J gene TRBJ1-1; 8 bases map to TRBD1. From the germline J gene comes the end of the CDR3, since the read stops 3 residues before it. The CDR3 consists of 14 residues. The germline gives CDR1 LNHDA, CDR2 SQIVND (reference sequence). J was trimmed by 6 bases and V by 5 bases; bases with no gene match: 8.

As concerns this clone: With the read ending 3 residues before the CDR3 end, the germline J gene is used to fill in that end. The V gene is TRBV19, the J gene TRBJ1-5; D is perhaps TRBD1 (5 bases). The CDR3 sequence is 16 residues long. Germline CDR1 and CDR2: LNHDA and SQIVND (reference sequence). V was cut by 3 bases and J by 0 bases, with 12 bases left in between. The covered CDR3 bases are TGTGCCAGTAGTATTTACCGGACACATAGCAATCAGCCC. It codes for CASSIYRTHSNQP. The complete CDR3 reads CASSIYRTHSNQPQHF.

CDR3 amino acids: CASSLQGRDTIYF. The covered CDR3 bases are TGTGCCAGCTCTTTACAGGGGAGAGACACC. V usage is TRBV18 and J usage is TRBJ1-3; TRBD1 matches 7 bases. The read halts 3 residues ahead of the CDR3 end, with the missing end drawn from the germline J gene. This CDR3 contains 13 residues. Germline CDR1 is KGHSH and CDR2 is LQKENI. V shed 6 bases and J 8 bases; nucleotides not matched to a gene: 7.

CDR3 bases read: TGCAGTGCTAGAGTTCGACATTATAACTATGGC. Residues: CSARVRHYNYG. The complete CDR3 protein is CSARVRHYNYGYTF. J is TRBJ1-2 and V is TRBV20-1; no clear D. The read gets to within 3 residues of the CDR3 end, and the germline J gene fills in the rest. Germline V lookup: CDR1 DFQATT, CDR2 SNEGSKA (reference sequence). Trimming removed 1 base from V and 1 base from J, with 10 bases in between. The CDR3 loop spans 14 amino acids.

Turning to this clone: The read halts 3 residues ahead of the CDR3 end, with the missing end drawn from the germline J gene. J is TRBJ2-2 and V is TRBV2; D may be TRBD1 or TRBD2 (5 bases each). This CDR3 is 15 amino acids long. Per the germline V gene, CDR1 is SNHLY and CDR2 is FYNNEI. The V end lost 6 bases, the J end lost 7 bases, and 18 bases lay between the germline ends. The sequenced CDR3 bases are TGTGCCAGCAGCCACGAACGGGAAAGGGGCGGGGAG. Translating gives CASSHERERGGE. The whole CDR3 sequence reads CASSHERERGGELFF.

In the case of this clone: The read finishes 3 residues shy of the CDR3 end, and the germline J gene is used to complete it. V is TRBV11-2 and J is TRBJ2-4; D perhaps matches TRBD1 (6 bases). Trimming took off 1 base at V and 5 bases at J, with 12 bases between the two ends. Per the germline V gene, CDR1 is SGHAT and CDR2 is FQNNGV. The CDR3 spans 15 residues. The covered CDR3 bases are TGTGCCAGCAGCTTAGGTCTGTACAGGGAAAACATT. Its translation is CASSLGLYRENI. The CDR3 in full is CASSLGLYRENIQYF.

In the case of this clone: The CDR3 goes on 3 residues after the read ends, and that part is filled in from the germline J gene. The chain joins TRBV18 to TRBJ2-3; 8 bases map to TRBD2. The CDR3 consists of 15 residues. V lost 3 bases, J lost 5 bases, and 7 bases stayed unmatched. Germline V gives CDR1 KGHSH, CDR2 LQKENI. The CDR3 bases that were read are TGTGCCAGCTCACCCCCGGGGGGGAATATAGATACG. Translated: CASSPPGGNIDT. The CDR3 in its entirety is CASSPPGGNIDTQYF.

CDR3 DNA (partial): TGTGCCAGCAGCCCTTTAAGCGGAAGCACAGATACG. Translating it yields CASSPLSGSTDT. The whole CDR3 region reads CASSPLSGSTDTQYF. The genes are TRBV7-6 and TRBJ2-3; a weak D match, TRBD2 (5 bases). The CDR3 is cut off 3 residues early in the read; its end comes from the germline J gene. V gave up 5 bases and J gave up 0 bases, with 12 bases separating them. Germline V gene data show CDR1 as SGHVS and CDR2 as FNYEAQ. This CDR3 has 15 residues.

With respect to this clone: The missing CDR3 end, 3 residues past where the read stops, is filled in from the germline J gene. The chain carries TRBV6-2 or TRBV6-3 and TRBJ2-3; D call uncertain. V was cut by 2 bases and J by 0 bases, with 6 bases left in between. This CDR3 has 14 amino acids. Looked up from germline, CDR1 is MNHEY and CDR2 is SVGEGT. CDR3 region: CASSYVQSTDTQYF. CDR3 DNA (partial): TGTGCCAGCAGTTACGTCCAAAGCACAGATACG.

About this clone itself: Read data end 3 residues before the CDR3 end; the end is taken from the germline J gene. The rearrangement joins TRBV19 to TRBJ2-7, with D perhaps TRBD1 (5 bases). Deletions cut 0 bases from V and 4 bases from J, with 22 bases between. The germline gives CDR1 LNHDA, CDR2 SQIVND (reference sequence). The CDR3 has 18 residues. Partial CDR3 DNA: TGTGCCAGTAGTATAGACGCGTCGGGCAGGGCACTTAATTACGAG. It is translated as CASSIDASGRALNYE. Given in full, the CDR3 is CASSIDASGRALNYEQYF. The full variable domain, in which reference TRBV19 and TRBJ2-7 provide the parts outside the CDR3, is DGGITQSPKYLFRKEGQNVTLSCEQNLNHDAMYWYRQDPGQGLRLIYYSQIVNDFQKGDIAEGYSVSREKKESFPLTVTSAQKNPTAFYLCASSIDASGRALNYEQYFGPGTRLTVT.

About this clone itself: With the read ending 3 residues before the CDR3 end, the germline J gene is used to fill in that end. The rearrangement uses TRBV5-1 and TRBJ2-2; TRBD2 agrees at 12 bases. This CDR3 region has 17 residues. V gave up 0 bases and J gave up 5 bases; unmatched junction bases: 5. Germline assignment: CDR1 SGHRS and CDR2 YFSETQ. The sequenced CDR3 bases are TGCGCCAGCAGCTTGGCTAGCGGGAGGGTCCAAACCGGGGAG. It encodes CASSLASGRVQTGE. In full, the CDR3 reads CASSLASGRVQTGELFF.

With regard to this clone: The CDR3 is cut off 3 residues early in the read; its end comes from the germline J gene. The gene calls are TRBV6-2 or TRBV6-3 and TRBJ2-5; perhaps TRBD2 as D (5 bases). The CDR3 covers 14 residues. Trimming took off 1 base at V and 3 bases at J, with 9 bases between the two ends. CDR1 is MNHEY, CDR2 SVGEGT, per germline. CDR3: CASSYWEAEETQYF. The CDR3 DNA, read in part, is TGTGCCAGCAGTTACTGGGAAGCGGAAGAGACC.

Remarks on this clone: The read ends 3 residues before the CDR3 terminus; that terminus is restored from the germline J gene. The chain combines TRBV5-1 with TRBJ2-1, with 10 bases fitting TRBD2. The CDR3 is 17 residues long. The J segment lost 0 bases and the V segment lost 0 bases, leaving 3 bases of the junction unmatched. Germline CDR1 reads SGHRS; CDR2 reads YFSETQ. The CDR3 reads CASSLAASGSSYNEQFF. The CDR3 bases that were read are TGCGCCAGCAGCTTGGCGGCTAGCGGGAGCTCCTACAATGAG.

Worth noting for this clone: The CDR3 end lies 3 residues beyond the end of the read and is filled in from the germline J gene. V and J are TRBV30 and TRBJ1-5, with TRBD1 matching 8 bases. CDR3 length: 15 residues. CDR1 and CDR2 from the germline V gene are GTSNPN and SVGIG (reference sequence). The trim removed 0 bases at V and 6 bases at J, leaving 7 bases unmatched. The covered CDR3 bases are TGTGCCTGGAGTGTTCGGGCAGGGGGCGGTCAGCCC. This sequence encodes CAWSVRAGGGQP. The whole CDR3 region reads CAWSVRAGGGQPQHF.

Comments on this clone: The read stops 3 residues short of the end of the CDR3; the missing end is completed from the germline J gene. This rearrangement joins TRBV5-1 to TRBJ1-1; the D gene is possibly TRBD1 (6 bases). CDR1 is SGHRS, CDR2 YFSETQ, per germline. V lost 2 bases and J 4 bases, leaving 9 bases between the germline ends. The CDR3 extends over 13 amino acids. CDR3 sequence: CASSFTGFTEAFF. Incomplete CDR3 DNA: TGCGCCAGCAGCTTTACAGGGTTCACTGAA.

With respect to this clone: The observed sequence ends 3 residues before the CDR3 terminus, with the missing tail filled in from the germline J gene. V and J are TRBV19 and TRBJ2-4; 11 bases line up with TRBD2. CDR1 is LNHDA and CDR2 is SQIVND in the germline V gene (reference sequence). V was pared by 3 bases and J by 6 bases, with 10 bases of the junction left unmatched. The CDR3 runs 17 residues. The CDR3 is CASSMWLAGGHGNIQYF. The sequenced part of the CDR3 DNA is TGTGCCAGTAGTATGTGGCTAGCGGGGGGTCACGGAAACATT.

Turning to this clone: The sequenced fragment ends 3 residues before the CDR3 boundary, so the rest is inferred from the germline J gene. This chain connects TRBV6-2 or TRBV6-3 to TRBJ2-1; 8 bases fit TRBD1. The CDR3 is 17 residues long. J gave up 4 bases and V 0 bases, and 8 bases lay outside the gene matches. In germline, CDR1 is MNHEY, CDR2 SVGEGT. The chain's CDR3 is CASSYSPRDRSYNEQFF. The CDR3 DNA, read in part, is TGTGCCAGCAGTTACTCCCCCCGGGACAGGAGTTACAATGAG.

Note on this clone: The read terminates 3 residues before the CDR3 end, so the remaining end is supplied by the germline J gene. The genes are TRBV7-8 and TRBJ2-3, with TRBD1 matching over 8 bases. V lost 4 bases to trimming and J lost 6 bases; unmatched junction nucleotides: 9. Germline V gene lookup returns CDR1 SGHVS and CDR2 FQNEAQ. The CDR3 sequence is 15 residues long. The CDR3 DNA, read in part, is TGTGCCAGCAGCTCCCGGACAGGGTTCGGGGATACG. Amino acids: CASSSRTGFGDT. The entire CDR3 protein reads CASSSRTGFGDTQYF.

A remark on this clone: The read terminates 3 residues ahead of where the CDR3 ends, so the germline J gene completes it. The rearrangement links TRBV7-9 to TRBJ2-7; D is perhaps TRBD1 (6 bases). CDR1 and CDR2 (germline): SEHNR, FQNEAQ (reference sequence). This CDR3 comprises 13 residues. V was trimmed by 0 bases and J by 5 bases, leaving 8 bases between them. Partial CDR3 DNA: TGTGCCAGCAGCTTAGCGAACAGGGACGAG. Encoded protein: CASSLANRDE. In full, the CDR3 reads CASSLANRDEQYF.

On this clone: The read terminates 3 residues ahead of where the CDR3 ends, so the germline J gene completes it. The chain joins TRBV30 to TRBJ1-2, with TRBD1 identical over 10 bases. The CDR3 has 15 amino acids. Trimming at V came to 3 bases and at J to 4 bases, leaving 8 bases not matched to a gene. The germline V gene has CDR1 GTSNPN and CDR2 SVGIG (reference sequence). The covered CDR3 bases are TGTGCCTGGAGAGCGACAGGGGGCGGGGGCTATGGC. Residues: CAWRATGGGGYG. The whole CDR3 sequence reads CAWRATGGGGYGYTF. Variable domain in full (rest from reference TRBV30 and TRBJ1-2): SQTIHQWPATLVQPVGSPLSLECTVEGTSNPNLYWYRQAAGRGLQLLFYSVGIGQISSEVPQNLSASRPQDRQFILSSKKLLLSDSGFYLCAWRATGGGGYGYTFGSGTRLTVV.